What follows are 17 T cell receptor beta chains derived from one specimen sequenced in a study of blood T cell repertoires in COVID-19. Data came from immunoSEQ multiplex PCR; TCRdb stores just in-frame clones and leaves some out. The repertoire holds about 59,000 clones, with roughly 70% as singletons. The sequencing input was peripheral blood. Receptors originate from a woman between 50 and 59 years old with active or convalescent COVID-19.

CDR3 coding DNA: TGTGCCAGTAGTATATTGGCAGGGGAAGGTAATCAGCCCCAGCATTTT. Protein product: CASSILAGEGNQPQHF. This rearrangement joins TRBV19 to TRBJ1-5; the D gene is possibly TRBD1 (6 bases). V lost 2 bases and J lost 4, with 15 bases in between. CDR3 length: 16 amino acids. The germline CDR1 and CDR2 sequences are LNHDA and SQIVND (reference sequence).

The chain employs TRBV18 and TRBJ2-5, with 7 positions matching TRBD1. Trimming at V came to 4 bases and at J to 2 bases, leaving 4 bases not matched to a gene. Per the germline V gene, CDR1 is KGHSH and CDR2 is LQKENI. CDR3 length: 14 amino acids. CDR3 loop: CASSLGTAQETQYF. In DNA form, the CDR3 reads TGTGCCAGCTCACTTGGGACAGCTCAAGAGACCCAGTACTTC.

The chain links TRBV27 to TRBJ2-3; 7 bases match TRBD1. CDR3 length: 13 residues. J was trimmed by 10 bases and V by 4 bases; bases with no gene match: 8. Germline lookup yields CDR1 MNHEY and CDR2 SMNVEV (reference sequence). CDR3 DNA: TGTGCCAGCAGTTCCTCAGGGGGACGGGCGCAGTATTTT. It codes for CASSSSGGRAQYF.

This rearrangement joins TRBV28 to TRBJ2-1, with a possible D match to TRBD2 (6 bases). Trimming stripped 7 bases from V and 7 bases from J, with 14 bases between. Germline V gives CDR1 MDHEN, CDR2 SYDVKM. The CDR3 extends over 13 amino acids. In nucleotides, the CDR3 is TGTGCCAGCATTTCCAGGGCGGGGAATGAGCAGTTCTTC. This codes for CASISRAGNEQFF. Variable domain in full (rest from reference TRBV28 and TRBJ2-1): DVKVTQSSRYLVKRTGEKVFLECVQDMDHENMFWYRQDPGLGLRLIYFSYDVKMKEKGDIPEGYSVSREKKERFSLILESASTNQTSMYLCASISRAGNEQFFGPGTRLTVL.

The chain employs TRBV7-2 and TRBJ2-1; D is ambiguous. This CDR3 spans 14 amino acids. The V end lost 4 bases, the J end lost 2 bases, and 9 bases lay between the germline ends. The germline gives CDR1 SGHTA, CDR2 FQGNSA. CDR3 coding DNA: TGTGCCAGCAGCTCGGTCCTGCCCTACAATGAGCAGTTCTTC. The encoded protein is CASSSVLPYNEQFF.

This clone has more than one count but fewer than ten. The CDR3 region is CASSTGQSNEKLFF. CDR3 coding DNA: TGTGCCAGCAGCACGGGACAGTCTAATGAAAAACTGTTTTTT. This chain links TRBV5-6 with TRBJ1-4, with 7 bases lining up with TRBD1. Germline V gene sequence: CDR1 SGHDT, CDR2 YYEEEE. Trimming removed 4 bases from V and 3 bases from J; junction bases left unmatched: 3. The length of the CDR3 is 14 residues.

This rearrangement joins TRBV7-8 to TRBJ1-1; 8 bases fit TRBD1. The CDR3 is 15 amino acids. Per germline, CDR1 SGHVS and CDR2 FQNEAQ. V lost 3 bases, J lost 6 bases, and 9 bases stayed unmatched. The CDR3 reads CASSFNRGDFPEAFF. The CDR3, as DNA: TGTGCCAGCAGCTTTAACAGGGGGGATTTCCCTGAAGCTTTCTTT.

CDR3 residues: CAWSSGWEQYF. CDR3 nucleotides: TGTGCCTGGAGTTCAGGGTGGGAGCAGTACTTC. The genes are TRBV30 and TRBJ2-7, with D tentatively TRBD1 (5 bases). From germline, CDR1 is GTSNPN and CDR2 SVGIG (reference sequence). V lost 2 bases, J lost 7 bases, and 9 bases lay in between. The CDR3 totals 11 residues.

The rearrangement uses TRBV5-4 and TRBJ2-4; 7 nucleotides align to TRBD1. J gave up 9 bases and V 4 bases, and 7 bases lay outside the gene matches. Germline CDR1 is SGHNT and CDR2 is YYREEE (reference sequence). The CDR3 sequence is 13 residues long. In nucleotides, the CDR3 is TGTGCCAGCAGCAATGACAGGGTAGGCATTCAGTACTTC. It encodes CASSNDRVGIQYF.

The chain employs TRBV5-4 and TRBJ2-1; D is unclear. V was pared by 3 bases and J by 0 bases, with 13 bases between. The CDR3 has 16 residues. Germline-derived CDR1 and CDR2 are SGHNT and YYREEE (reference sequence). The CDR3 nucleotides are TGTGCCAGCAGCTCCGAAACTACAAACTCCTACAATGAGCAGTTCTTC. It codes for CASSSETTNSYNEQFF.

This chain links TRBV30 with TRBJ2-5, with a tentative D call TRBD1 (6 bases). Per the germline V gene, CDR1 is GTSNPN and CDR2 is SVGIG (reference sequence). The ends were cut back, 2 bases at V and 6 bases at J, with 10 bases in the middle. The length of the CDR3 is 12 residues. The chain's CDR3 is CAWSPQGKTQYF. CDR3 bases: TGTGCCTGGAGTCCACAGGGCAAGACCCAGTACTTC.

This clone was counted at least ten times. J is TRBJ2-7 and V is TRBV27, with D unclear. The germline V gene has CDR1 MNHEY and CDR2 SMNVEV (reference sequence). This CDR3 is 15 amino acids long. Trimming took off 2 bases at V and 7 bases at J, with 18 bases between the two ends. The CDR3 coding sequence is TGTGCCAGCAGTTTACGAATGGGCCCCAGCCAAGAGCAGTACTTC. Translated: CASSLRMGPSQEQYF.

The V and J genes are TRBV27 and TRBJ2-5; D may be TRBD2 (6 bases). The germline V gene encodes CDR1 MNHEY and CDR2 SMNVEV (reference sequence). V shed 6 bases and J shed 4 bases, with 12 bases lying between them. The CDR3 totals 13 residues. CDR3 sequence: CASRKPGLETQYF. The CDR3 nucleotides are TGTGCCAGCAGAAAACCGGGACTAGAGACCCAGTACTTC.

V usage is TRBV6-4 and J usage is TRBJ2-3; 7 nucleotides align to TRBD1. V lost 2 bases, J lost 1 base, and 6 bases stayed unmatched. The CDR3 is 16 residues long. Germline V gene sequence: CDR1 MRHNA, CDR2 SNTAGT. The CDR3 nucleotides read TGTGCCAGCAGTGACAAGACAGGGTCGGGCACAGATACGCAGTATTTT. Its protein is CASSDKTGSGTDTQYF.

In its sample, this clone was seen a few times. The CDR3 region has the DNA TGTGCCAGCTCACCGTCGACTACTACCTACGAGCAGTACTTC. Protein sequence: CASSPSTTTYEQYF. The chain combines TRBV18 with TRBJ2-7; tentative D call: TRBD2 (5 bases). The germline gives CDR1 KGHSH, CDR2 LQKENI. Trimming removed 3 bases from V and 2 bases from J, with 11 bases in between. This CDR3 has 14 residues.

This clone appeared once. The chain joins TRBV6-4 to TRBJ2-3; D unclear. There are 12 residues in the CDR3. Trimming took 0 bases from V and 6 from J, leaving 4 bases between them. From germline, CDR1 is MRHNA and CDR2 SNTAGT. CDR3 bases: TGTGCCAGCAGTGACTCGAGGGATACGCAGTATTTT. This sequence encodes CASSDSRDTQYF.

The chain carries TRBV25-1 and TRBJ1-1; 9 bases line up with TRBD1. The CDR3 length is 12 residues. The J segment lost 4 bases and the V segment lost 6 bases, leaving 0 bases of the junction unmatched. Germline-derived CDR1 and CDR2 are MGHDK and SYGVNS. CDR3 bases: TGTGCCAGCAGGACAGGGGGCACTGAAGCTTTCTTT. Its protein product is CASRTGGTEAFF.